These 32 T cell receptor beta chains share one sample of origin, sequenced in a study of blood T cell repertoires in COVID-19. Measured with immunoSEQ multiplex PCR; TCRdb has only the in-frame clones, and not every one. The sample consists of a few hundred thousand clones, around nine tenths of them appearing once. The sample comprised peripheral blood. These receptors were collected from a woman between 55 and 75 years old with COVID-19, enrolled during active disease.

This chain joins TRBV7-2 and TRBJ2-7; 11 nucleotides align to TRBD2. The germline CDR1 and CDR2 sequences are SGHTA and FQGNSA. The length of the CDR3 is 15 residues. Trimming cost V 8 bases and J 4 bases; bases outside gene matches: 10. DNA of the CDR3: TGTGCCAGCTCCGAGGGGGCTAGCGGGGGGTACGAGCAGTACTTC. It codes for CASSEGASGGYEQYF.

V is TRBV6-6 and J is TRBJ1-6; perhaps TRBD1 as D (6 bases). V lost 7 bases and J 0 bases, leaving 13 bases between the germline ends. Germline V lookup: CDR1 MNHNY, CDR2 SVGAGI (reference sequence). The CDR3 length is 16 residues. This CDR3 is CASTSDSVSYNSPLHF. DNA for the CDR3: TGTGCCAGCACCTCGGACAGCGTCTCCTATAATTCACCCCTCCACTTT.

The chain is built from TRBV2 and TRBJ2-2; 7 bases line up with TRBD1. The CDR3 sequence is 14 residues long. The germline V gene has CDR1 SNHLY and CDR2 FYNNEI. Germline trimming cut 6 bases from V and 5 bases from J; bases unmatched to any gene: 6. Here the CDR3 reads CASRDRVETGELFF. CDR3 in DNA: TGTGCCAGCAGAGACAGGGTAGAGACCGGGGAGCTGTTTTTT.

This clone was counted between two and nine times. J is TRBJ1-1 and V is TRBV6-5, with 9 bases aligning to TRBD1. The CDR3 sequence is 13 residues long. After removal of 11 bases from V and 1 base from J, the junction contained 5 bases not matched to a gene. CDR1 and CDR2 (germline): MNHEY, SVGAGI. Here the CDR3 reads CACTGQGNTEAFF. The CDR3, as DNA: TGTGCCTGCACGGGACAGGGGAACACTGAAGCTTTCTTT.

V and J are TRBV5-1 and TRBJ2-7; possible D gene TRBD2, 6 bases. CDR1 is SGHRS and CDR2 is YFSETQ in the germline V gene. The V end lost 0 bases, the J end lost 3 bases, and 13 bases lay between the germline ends. The CDR3 covers 15 residues. This CDR3 reads CASSLDAGTFYEQYF. CDR3 in DNA: TGCGCCAGCAGCTTGGACGCGGGGACCTTCTACGAGCAGTACTTC. The full variable domain, rest sourced from reference TRBV5-1 and TRBJ2-7, is KAGVTQTPRYLIKTRGQQVTLSCSPISGHRSVSWYQQTPGQGLQFLFEYFSETQRNKGNFPGRFSGRQFSNSRSEMNVSTLELGDSALYLCASSLDAGTFYEQYFGPGTRLTVT.

The chain carries TRBV7-2 and TRBJ2-3; 8 bases are a match to TRBD1. The length of the CDR3 is 15 residues. The V and J ends lost 1 base and 5 bases, in that order; junction bases with no gene match: 5. Per the germline V gene, CDR1 is SGHTA and CDR2 is FQGNSA. In nucleotides, the CDR3 is TGTGCCAGCAGCTTAGTTTCAGGGGGCGTAGATACGCAGTATTTT. Amino acid sequence: CASSLVSGGVDTQYF.

The chain recombines TRBV7-9 with TRBJ2-7; 7 bases match TRBD2. This CDR3 has 13 residues. The J segment lost 5 bases and the V segment lost 1 base, leaving 2 bases of the junction unmatched. The germline V gene has CDR1 SEHNR and CDR2 FQNEAQ (reference sequence). CDR3 DNA sequence: TGTGCCAGCAGCTTAGGGGAGGGGAACGAGCAGTACTTC. This sequence encodes CASSLGEGNEQYF.

This chain joins TRBV15 and TRBJ2-1; a possible D gene is TRBD1 (6 bases). The CDR3 covers 13 residues. V was pared by 4 bases and J by 6 bases, with 10 bases between. CDR1 and CDR2 (germline): LNHNV, YYDKDF (reference sequence). The CDR3 here is CATSTQGSNEQFF. In nucleotides, the CDR3 is TGTGCCACCAGCACCCAGGGGAGCAATGAGCAGTTCTTC.

The rearrangement uses TRBV9 and TRBJ2-7, with 9 nucleotides matching TRBD2. The J segment lost 4 bases and the V segment lost 4 bases, leaving 6 bases of the junction unmatched. This CDR3 has 14 residues. Per the germline V gene, CDR1 is SGDLS and CDR2 is YYNGEE. In DNA form, the CDR3 reads TGTGCCAGCAGCCTAACGACTAGCGGATACGAGCAGTACTTC. Protein product: CASSLTTSGYEQYF.

The rearrangement joins TRBV2 to TRBJ1-2, with D maybe TRBD1 (6 bases). Deletions cut 5 bases from V and 4 bases from J, with 20 bases between. Per the germline V gene, CDR1 is SNHLY and CDR2 is FYNNEI. The CDR3 has 16 amino acids. The CDR3 loop reads CASSYSTRDTFYGYTF. The CDR3 bases are TGTGCCAGCAGTTATTCTACCCGGGACACCTTCTATGGCTACACCTTC.

This sequence joins TRBV13 and TRBJ1-1; 12 bases line up with TRBD1. CDR1 is PRHDT and CDR2 is FYEKMQ in the germline V gene (reference sequence). The V gene end was trimmed by 5 bases and the J gene end by 9 bases; junction bases not matched to a gene: 10. The CDR3 loop spans 15 amino acids. CDR3 coding DNA: TGTGCCAGCAGCGGGACCCCGGGGACAGGGGGCCAAGCTTTCTTT. This translates into CASSGTPGTGGQAFF.

The chain carries TRBV27 and TRBJ2-4; D is unresolved. The germline V and J ends were trimmed by 8 bases and 4 bases, with 15 bases remaining between them. CDR3 length: 14 amino acids. Germline V CDR1 and CDR2: MNHEY, SMNVEV (reference sequence). CDR3 DNA: TGTGCCAGCCGCTCCCTTTCCAGAAAAAACATTCAGTACTTC. Amino acid sequence: CASRSLSRKNIQYF.

This sequence joins TRBV7-9 and TRBJ1-2, with 7 bases lining up with TRBD1. The J segment lost 3 bases and the V segment lost 5 bases, leaving 6 bases of the junction unmatched. Per germline, CDR1 SEHNR and CDR2 FQNEAQ (reference sequence). This CDR3 is built from 14 residues. CDR3 region: CASSTDREDYGYTF. Written as DNA, the CDR3 is TGTGCCAGCAGCACCGACAGGGAAGACTATGGCTACACCTTC.

The rearrangement links TRBV5-6 to TRBJ1-1, with 7 bases lining up with TRBD1. The CDR3 sequence is 11 residues long. Germline values: CDR1 SGHDT, CDR2 YYEEEE. V was clipped by 5 bases and J by 8 bases; unmatched bases: 3. CDR3 DNA sequence: TGTGCCAGCAGGCGGACAGGCGAAGCTTTCTTT. It codes for CASRRTGEAFF.

The V call is TRBV19, the J call TRBJ1-5; D may be TRBD1 (5 bases). The CDR3 runs 16 residues. Germline V gene data show CDR1 as LNHDA and CDR2 as SQIVND (reference sequence). Trimming pared 5 bases from V and 1 base from J, leaving 15 bases between. CDR3 protein: CASSFGWGRSNQPQHF. The CDR3, as DNA: TGTGCCAGTAGTTTCGGTTGGGGCAGGAGCAATCAGCCCCAGCATTTT.

J is TRBJ2-3 and V is TRBV4-1, with no clear D. The CDR3 is 12 residues long. Germline values: CDR1 MGHRA, CDR2 YSYEKL. The V end was cut by 0 bases, the J end by 6 bases, with 4 bases between. The CDR3 protein is CASSQDLDTQYF. In DNA, the CDR3 is TGCGCCAGCAGCCAAGATCTGGATACGCAGTATTTT.

This sequence joins TRBV24-1 and TRBJ1-1, with 8 bases matching TRBD1. This CDR3 contains 15 residues. After removal of 7 bases from V and 1 base from J, the junction contained 7 bases not matched to a gene. Germline V lookup: CDR1 KGHDR, CDR2 SFDVKD. CDR3 amino acids: CATRGSGTGNTEAFF. CDR3 DNA sequence: TGTGCCACCAGGGGATCTGGGACAGGGAACACTGAAGCTTTCTTT.

V gene TRBV9 combines with J gene TRBJ2-2, with D tentatively TRBD1 (6 bases). Germline V gives CDR1 SGDLS, CDR2 YYNGEE. This CDR3 contains 14 residues. V was cut by 7 bases and J by 3 bases, with 13 bases left in between. In DNA, the CDR3 is TGTGCCAGCGGCAGGGGAACATACACCGGGGAGCTGTTTTTT. Translating it yields CASGRGTYTGELFF.

V is TRBV5-1 and J is TRBJ2-5, with D unresolved. The V gene lost 0 bases and the J gene lost 1 base, with 7 bases spanning the gap. Germline CDR1 reads SGHRS; CDR2 reads YFSETQ. The CDR3 length is 14 residues. The CDR3 coding sequence is TGCGCCAGCAGCTTGGTCCCTTCCCAAGAGACCCAGTACTTC. The encoded protein is CASSLVPSQETQYF.

The chain links TRBV6-5 to TRBJ2-3; D call uncertain. Trimming took off 2 bases at V and 12 bases at J, with 9 bases between the two ends. The CDR3 runs to 11 residues. CDR1 is MNHEY and CDR2 is SVGAGI in the germline V gene. This CDR3 reads CASSYEVYQYF. The CDR3 DNA sequence: TGTGCCAGCAGTTACGAGGTGTACCAGTATTTT.

This sequence joins TRBV5-1 and TRBJ1-5, with D unresolved. CDR1 SGHRS and CDR2 YFSETQ come from the germline V gene. V was clipped by 0 bases and J by 11 bases, with 15 bases between them. The CDR3 runs 14 residues. The CDR3, as DNA: TGCGCCAGCAGCTTGGCTCCTTTCGGAGAGGCCCAGCATTTT. Amino acid sequence: CASSLAPFGEAQHF.

The chain is built from TRBV4-1 and TRBJ1-1, with TRBD1 identical over 7 bases. Trimming cost V 1 base and J 7 bases; bases outside gene matches: 6. The CDR3 has 14 residues. Germline assignment: CDR1 MGHRA and CDR2 YSYEKL. The CDR3 DNA follows: TGCGCCAGCAGCCAAGCAGGGGGGTATAGTGAAGCTTTCTTT. Protein product: CASSQAGGYSEAFF.

As concerns this clone: Distinct nucleotide sequences in the sample also encode this CDR3. The chain combines TRBV6-5 with TRBJ1-1; D perhaps matches TRBD1 (6 bases). The CDR3 runs to 13 residues. Trimming took 6 bases from V and 2 from J, leaving 10 bases between them. Germline-derived CDR1 and CDR2 are MNHEY and SVGAGI. CDR3 amino acids: CASSLGGNTEAFF. The CDR3 nucleotides read TGTGCCAGCAGCCTAGGGGGTAACACTGAAGCTTTCTTT.

The chain links TRBV11-2 to TRBJ2-7; 13 bases match TRBD2. This CDR3 has 17 residues. V shed 0 bases, J shed 6 bases, and the junction held 8 bases outside the gene matches. Per the germline V gene, CDR1 is SGHAT and CDR2 is FQNNGV. CDR3 in DNA: TGTGCCAGCAGCTTAGACCTACTAGCGGGGGGGCCACTCGAGCAGTACTTC. This codes for CASSLDLLAGGPLEQYF.

This clone has only one observation. This chain uses TRBV30 with TRBJ1-2; D not certain. Trimming cost V 6 bases and J 1 base, with 15 bases left between them. There are 14 residues in the CDR3. Germline V gene data show CDR1 as GTSNPN and CDR2 as SVGIG (reference sequence). The CDR3 loop reads CACSPQILNYGYTF. CDR3 sequence (DNA): TGTGCCTGCTCCCCGCAAATACTTAACTATGGCTACACCTTC. Supplemented by reference TRBV30 and TRBJ1-2, the full variable domain reads SQTIHQWPATLVQPVGSPLSLECTVEGTSNPNLYWYRQAAGRGLQLLFYSVGIGQISSEVPQNLSASRPQDRQFILSSKKLLLSDSGFYLCACSPQILNYGYTFGSGTRLTVV.

The chain is built from TRBV27 and TRBJ1-5; D perhaps matches TRBD1 (6 bases). CDR1 MNHEY and CDR2 SMNVEV come from the germline V gene (reference sequence). The CDR3 contains 14 residues. Trimming left V 8 bases short and J 0 bases short, with 11 bases between. CDR3 DNA: TGTGCCAGCCGGACAGCCCATAGCAATCAGCCCCAGCATTTT. This sequence encodes CASRTAHSNQPQHF.

The V gene is TRBV27, the J gene TRBJ1-5; no clear D. The germline CDR1 and CDR2 sequences are MNHEY and SMNVEV (reference sequence). Trimming left V 0 bases short and J 5 bases short, with 11 bases between. The CDR3 length is 15 residues. The CDR3 DNA reads TGTGCCAGCAGTTTATCCCCCGGACTTTATCAGCCCCAGCATTTT. Its translation is CASSLSPGLYQPQHF.

The V call is TRBV10-3, the J call TRBJ2-7, with D tentatively TRBD1 (6 bases). Trimming shortened V by 3 bases and J by 6 bases, and 12 bases separated the two germline ends. CDR3 length: 13 residues. The germline gives CDR1 ENHRY, CDR2 SYGVKD. CDR3 DNA sequence: TGTGCCATCAGTGAACCACAGGGCGGCGAGCAGTACTTC. It is translated as CAISEPQGGEQYF.

The V gene is TRBV5-6, the J gene TRBJ2-5; D gene ambiguous. V was pared by 3 bases and J by 4 bases, with 16 bases between. The CDR3 sequence is 15 residues long. The germline V gene encodes CDR1 SGHDT and CDR2 YYEEEE. For the CDR3, the DNA is TGTGCCAGCAGCTCCATTGACCCCTACAGAGAGACCCAGTACTTC. Translation: CASSSIDPYRETQYF.

The rearrangement uses TRBV11-3 and TRBJ2-7; tentative D call: TRBD2 (5 bases). The CDR3 spans 12 residues. The V end lost 2 bases, the J end lost 5 bases, and 7 bases lay between the germline ends. Germline values: CDR1 SGHNT, CDR2 YENEEA. The CDR3 nucleotides read TGTGCCAGCAGCTTATCGAGGGACGAGCAGTACTTC. The encoded protein is CASSLSRDEQYF.

This sequence joins TRBV7-8 and TRBJ1-2; the D gene is possibly TRBD1 (5 bases). V shed 3 bases and J shed 5 bases, with 10 bases lying between them. This CDR3 contains 13 residues. Germline loops: CDR1 SGHVS, CDR2 FQNEAQ. CDR3 DNA sequence: TGTGCCAGCAGCTTTGTGGGGGGGTATGGCTACACCTTC. Protein sequence: CASSFVGGYGYTF.

V is TRBV19 and J is TRBJ1-5; no clear D gene. This CDR3 is built from 15 residues. Per the germline V gene, CDR1 is LNHDA and CDR2 is SQIVND (reference sequence). V shed 3 bases and J shed 1 base, with 10 bases lying between them. Written as DNA, the CDR3 is TGTGCCAGTAGTATCTCGGGAAGGAGCAATCAGCCCCAGCATTTT. It specifies CASSISGRSNQPQHF.